This TCR beta chain comes out of a study of identical twins. Broader study findings: Conclusions were based on cross-sectional statistical analysis, without following the same donors.

This clonotype has a handful of counts. The antigen remains undetermined. Trimming stripped 1 base from V and 7 bases from J, with 7 bases between. Germline assignment: CDR1 LGHNA and CDR2 YSLEER. The CDR3 extends over 13 amino acids. TCRdb recomputed calls from the 5' RACE reads with MiXCR, one row per CDR3 protein. The sample consists of some 500,000 distinct CDR3 sequences, approximately 9.6% of them appearing once. This sample also belongs to another study, concerning yellow fever vaccine responses in identical twins.

This sequence originates from a woman younger than 35 in good health. The J gene is TRBJ2-2, the V gene TRBV4-3; no clear D. The sequenced sample consisted of PBMCs. CDR3 sequence: CASSQVAVGELFF. For the CDR3, the DNA is TGCGCCAGCAGCCAAGTTGCGGTCGGGGAGCTGTTTTTT.